This T cell receptor beta chain was identified during a study of Ad26.COV2.S vaccination and SARS-CoV-2 variants. Trimming stripped 1 base from V and 1 base from J, with 10 bases between. Germline assignment: CDR1 MGHRA and CDR2 YSYEKL. The CDR3 totals 15 residues. General observations from the study: Comparability of non-spike TCR breadth was observed across vaccine and placebo recipients. Breadth, reportedly substantial, characterized the spike-specific CD8+ and CD4+ T cell responses after vaccination. Possibly, TCR breadth and depth analyses underestimated total T cell responses. Ad26.COV2.S recipients had broader spike-specific TCRs (P = 0.0014).

On this clone: Its antigen is undetermined.

The assay was immunoSEQ multiplex PCR, and TCRdb's table has in-frame clones only and misses some. The sample has over 110,000 clones; around 86% are singletons. The receptor comes from a human donor who had recovered from COVID-19. The sample consisted of peripheral blood, taken after recovery from COVID-19. V gene TRBV4-1 combines with J gene TRBJ2-5; possibly TRBD1 for D (5 bases). The CDR3 bases are TGCGCCAGCAGCCAAGCATTTCAGGGCCAAGAGACCCAGTACTTC. Protein sequence: CASSQAFQGQETQYF.